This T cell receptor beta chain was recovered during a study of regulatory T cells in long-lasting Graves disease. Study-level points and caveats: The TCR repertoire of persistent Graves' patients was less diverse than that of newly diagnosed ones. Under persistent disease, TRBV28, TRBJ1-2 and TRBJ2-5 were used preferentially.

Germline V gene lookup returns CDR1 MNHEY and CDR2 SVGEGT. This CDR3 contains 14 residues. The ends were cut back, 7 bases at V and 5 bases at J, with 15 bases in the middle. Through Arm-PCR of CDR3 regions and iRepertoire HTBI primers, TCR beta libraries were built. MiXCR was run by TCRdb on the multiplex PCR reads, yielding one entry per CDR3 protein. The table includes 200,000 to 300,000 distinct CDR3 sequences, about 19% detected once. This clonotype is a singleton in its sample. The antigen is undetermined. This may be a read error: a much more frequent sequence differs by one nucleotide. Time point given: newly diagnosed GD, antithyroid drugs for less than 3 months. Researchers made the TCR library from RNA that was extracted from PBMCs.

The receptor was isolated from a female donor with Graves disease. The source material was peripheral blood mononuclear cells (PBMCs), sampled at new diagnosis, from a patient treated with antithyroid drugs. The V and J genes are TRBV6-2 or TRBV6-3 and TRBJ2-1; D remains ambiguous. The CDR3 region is CASTGPEGNNEQFF. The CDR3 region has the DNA TGTGCCAGCACTGGACCCGAAGGTAACAATGAGCAGTTCTTC.